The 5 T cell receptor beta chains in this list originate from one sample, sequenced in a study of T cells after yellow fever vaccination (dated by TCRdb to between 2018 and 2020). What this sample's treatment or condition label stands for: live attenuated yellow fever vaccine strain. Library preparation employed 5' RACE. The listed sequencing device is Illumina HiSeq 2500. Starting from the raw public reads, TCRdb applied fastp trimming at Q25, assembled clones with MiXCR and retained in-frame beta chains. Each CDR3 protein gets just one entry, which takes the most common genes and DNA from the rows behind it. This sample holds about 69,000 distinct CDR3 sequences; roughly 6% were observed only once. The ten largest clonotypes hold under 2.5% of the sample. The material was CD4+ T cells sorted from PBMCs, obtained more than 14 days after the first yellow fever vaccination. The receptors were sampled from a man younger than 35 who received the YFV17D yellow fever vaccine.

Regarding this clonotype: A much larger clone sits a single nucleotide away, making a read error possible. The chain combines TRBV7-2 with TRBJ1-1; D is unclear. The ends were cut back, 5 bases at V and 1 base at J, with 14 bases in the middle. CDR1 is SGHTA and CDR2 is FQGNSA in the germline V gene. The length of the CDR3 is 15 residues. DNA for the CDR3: TGTGCCAGCAGCCCGGTATTACGAAGGAACACTGAAGCTTTCTTT. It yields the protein CASSPVLRRNTEAFF.

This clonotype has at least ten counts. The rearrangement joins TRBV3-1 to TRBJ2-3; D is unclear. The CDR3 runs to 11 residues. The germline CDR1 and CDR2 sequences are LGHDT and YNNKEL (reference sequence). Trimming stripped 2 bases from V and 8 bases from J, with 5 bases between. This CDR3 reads CASSQPGTQYF. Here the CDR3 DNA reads TGTGCCAGCAGCCAACCTGGTACGCAGTATTTT.

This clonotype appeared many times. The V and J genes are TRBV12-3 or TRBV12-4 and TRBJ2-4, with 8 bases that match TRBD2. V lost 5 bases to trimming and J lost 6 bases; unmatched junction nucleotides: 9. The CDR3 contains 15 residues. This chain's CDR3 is CASSPRGAGGNIQYF. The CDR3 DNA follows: TGTGCCAGCAGTCCGCGGGGGGCCGGGGGAAACATTCAGTACTTC.

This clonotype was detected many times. The CDR3 sequence: CASSPGTDAQETQYF. CDR3 nucleotides: TGTGCCAGCTCACCCGGGACAGACGCACAAGAGACCCAGTACTTC. The chain recombines TRBV18 with TRBJ2-5, with 7 bases identical to TRBD1. The CDR3 loop spans 15 amino acids. The V gene's germline CDR1 is KGHSH and CDR2 LQKENI. V lost 3 bases, J lost 2 bases, and 6 bases stayed unmatched. Based on the CDR3 plus reference TRBV18 and TRBJ2-5, the full variable domain is NAGVMQNPRHLVRRRGQEARLRCSPMKGHSHVYWYRQLPEEGLKFMVYLQKENIIDESGMPKERFSAEFPKEGPSILRIQQVVRGDSAAYFCASSPGTDAQETQYFGPGTRLLVL.

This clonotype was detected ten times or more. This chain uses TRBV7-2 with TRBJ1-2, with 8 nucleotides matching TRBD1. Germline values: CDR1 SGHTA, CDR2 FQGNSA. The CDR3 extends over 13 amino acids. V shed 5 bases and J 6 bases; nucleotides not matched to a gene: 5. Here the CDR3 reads CASSTQGADGYTF. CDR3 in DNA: TGTGCCAGCAGCACGCAGGGGGCGGATGGCTACACCTTC.